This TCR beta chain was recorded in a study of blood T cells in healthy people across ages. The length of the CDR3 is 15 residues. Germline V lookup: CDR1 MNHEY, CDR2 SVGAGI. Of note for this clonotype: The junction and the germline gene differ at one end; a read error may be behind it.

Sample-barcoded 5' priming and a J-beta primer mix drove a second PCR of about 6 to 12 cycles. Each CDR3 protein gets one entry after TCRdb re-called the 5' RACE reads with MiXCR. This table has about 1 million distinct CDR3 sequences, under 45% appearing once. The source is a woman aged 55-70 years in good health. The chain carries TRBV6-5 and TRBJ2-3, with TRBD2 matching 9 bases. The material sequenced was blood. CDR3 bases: TGTGCCAGCAGACCAGCGGGAGGTAGCACAGATACGCGGTATTTT. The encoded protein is CASRPAGGSTDTRYF.